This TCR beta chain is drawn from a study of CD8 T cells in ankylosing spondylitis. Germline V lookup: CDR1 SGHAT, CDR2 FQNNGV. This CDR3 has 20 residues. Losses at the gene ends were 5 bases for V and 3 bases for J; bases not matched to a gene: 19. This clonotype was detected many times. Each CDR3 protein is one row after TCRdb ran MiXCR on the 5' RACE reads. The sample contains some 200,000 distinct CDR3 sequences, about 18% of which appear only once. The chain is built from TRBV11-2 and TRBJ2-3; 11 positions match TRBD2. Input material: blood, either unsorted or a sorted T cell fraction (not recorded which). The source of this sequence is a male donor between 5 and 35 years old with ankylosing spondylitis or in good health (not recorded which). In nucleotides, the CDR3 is TGTGCCAGCAGCCGGAAAACATTAGCGGGAGGGCCCCGAGCGACAGATACGCAGTATTTT. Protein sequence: CASSRKTLAGGPRATDTQYF.